The subject of this entry is one TCR beta chain. Between the trimmed V and J ends, which lost 3 bases and 4 bases, there was a span of 12 bases. CDR1 and CDR2 from the germline V gene are SGHTA and FQGNSA. The CDR3 contains 14 residues. This sample was included in a study of blood T cell repertoires in COVID-19. Study-wide background: Samples of COVID-19 (acute and convalescent) were obtained from the United States, Italy and Spain. The analysed material was cDNA or gDNA that came from T cells, B-cell-depleted T cells, or PBMCs.

Authors' processing steps: Reference gene primer amplification yielded estimated nucleated cell counts. Assay: immunoSEQ multiplex PCR; the TCRdb copy retains only in-frame clones and omits some. The V and J calls and clone size come from that table; D and trimming were worked out from the DNA. The repertoire holds fewer than 120,000 clones, with approximately 85% as singletons. The sample comprised peripheral blood. The chain carries TRBV7-2 and TRBJ1-2, with D possibly being TRBD1 (5 bases). The receptor was derived from a woman aged 60-75 years with acute or convalescent COVID-19. The CDR3 coding sequence is TGTGCCAGCAGCTTCCGTGGGGGGAGCTATGGCTACACCTTC. It specifies CASSFRGGSYGYTF. Full variable domain (remainder filled in from reference TRBV7-2 and TRBJ1-2): GAGVSQSPSNKVTEKGKDVELRCDPISGHTALYWYRQSLGQGLEFLIYFQGNSAPDKSGLPSDRFSAERTGGSVSTLTIQRTQQEDSAVYLCASSFRGGSYGYTFGSGTRLTVV.